This T cell receptor beta chain was obtained from a study of identical twins. Whole-study results and caveats: In drawing conclusions, the study used cross-sectional statistical analysis and did not follow the same donors.

Via MiXCR, TCRdb re-called the 5' RACE reads, giving one row per CDR3 protein. The sample records 250,000 or so distinct CDR3 sequences, about 8% being singletons. Concerning this clonotype itself: Its target is unknown.

The same specimen was also included in a second study, on yellow fever vaccine responses in identical twins.

The sample taken for sequencing was CD8+ T cells sorted from blood. This TCR was recovered from a woman between 18 and 30 years old in good health.

CDR3 region: CATSDLGDEAFF. The DNA for the CDR3 is TGTGCCACCAGTGATTTAGGGGATGAAGCTTTCTTT. The chain uses TRBV24-1 and TRBJ1-1; tentative D call: TRBD1 (5 bases). The CDR3 is made up of 12 amino acids. The V gene lost 1 base and the J gene lost 7 bases, with 6 bases spanning the gap. In germline, CDR1 is KGHDR, CDR2 SFDVKD.